These T cell receptor beta chains were read from a single sample in a study of shared clonotypes between healthy human individuals. This table comes from immunoSEQ multiplex PCR, and its TCRdb copy is limited to in-frame clones, with some not included. Of 2 million to 2.5 million clones listed, just over 90% are singletons. Sequencing input: naive CD8+ T cells from PBMCs. The origin of the receptors is a man between 18 and 35 years old in good health. Some clones in this sample may be carry-over from other donors' samples. Both conserved end residues are part of each CDR3. D genes are given only for firm matches. Rows may omit the clone size; those that give it use once, few, many or a size class.

j_gene | d_gene | v_gene | abundance | CDR3nt | CDR3aa
TRBJ2-7 | TRBD1 | TRBV5-1 | . | TGCGCCAGCAGCTTCACAGGGGGCGCTTTGTACGAGCAGTACTTC | CASSFTGGALYEQYF
TRBJ2-7 | . | TRBV5-4 | . | TGTGCCAGCAGCTTGACGGCGACAGGAACCTACGAGCAGTACTTC | CASSLTATGTYEQYF
TRBJ2-3 | TRBD2 | TRBV13 | . | TGTGCCAGCAGCCAGCGCGGTGCTAGCGGGAGGCTCGATACGCAGTATTTT | CASSQRGASGRLDTQYF
TRBJ2-3 | . | TRBV7-9 | . | TGTGCCAGCAGCCCTGCGACCACGCAGTATTTT | CASSPATTQYF
TRBJ2-5 | . | TRBV4-1 | . | TGCGCCAGCAGCCAAGGAGTTTCTAGTCCCTTTCAAGAGACCCAGTACTTC | CASSQGVSSPFQETQYF
TRBJ1-1 | . | TRBV5-6 | . | TGTGCCAGCAGCGCCGGACAGAACACTGAAGCTTTCTTT | CASSAGQNTEAFF
TRBJ1-4 | . | TRBV15 | . | TGTGCCACCAGCAGCCGGGTGACTAATGAAAAACTGTTTTTT | CATSSRVTNEKLFF
TRBJ2-1 | . | TRBV27 | . | TGTGCCAGCAGTCTAGCTGGGTCCTACAATGAGCAGTTCTTC | CASSLAGSYNEQFF
TRBJ1-5 | . | TRBV6-5 | few | TGTGCCAGCAGCCAGAGGAGCTCCAGCAATCAGCCCCAGCATTTT | CASSQRSSSNQPQHF
TRBJ1-5 | . | TRBV5-6 | . | TGTGCCAGCAGCTTTTCGGCAGGATATAGCAATCAGCCCCAGCATTTT | CASSFSAGYSNQPQHF
TRBJ2-6 | . | TRBV6-1 | . | TGTGCCAGCAGTGAAAGGGCCGGCCGATTTGGGGCCAACGTCCTGACTTTC | CASSERAGRFGANVLTF
TRBJ2-7 | . | TRBV6-1 | . | TGTGCCAGCAGGAAGAACAATGCCGAGCAGTACTTC | CASRKNNAEQYF
TRBJ1-6 | . | TRBV29-1 | . | TGCAGCGTTGAATCTGGGGGTCCCAATTCACCCCTCCACTTT | CSVESGGPNSPLHF
TRBJ2-7 | . | TRBV4-1 | . | TGCGCCAGCAGCCTCGTCGATCGGGGCTACGAGCAGTACTTC | CASSLVDRGYEQYF
TRBJ2-3 | TRBD2 | TRBV7-2 | . | TGTGCCAGCAGCTTACGGCGGCTAGCGGCAGGCACAGATACGCAGTATTTT | CASSLRRLAAGTDTQYF
TRBJ1-5 | TRBD1 | TRBV6-4 | . | TGTGCCAGCAGGTTGGGACAGAGGAATAGGAATCAGCCCCAGCATTTT | CASRLGQRNRNQPQHF
TRBJ2-3 | TRBD1 | TRBV11-2 | . | TGTGCCAGCAGCTACAGGGGGGCAGATACGCAGTATTTT | CASSYRGADTQYF
TRBJ1-2 | . | TRBV27 | . | TGTGCCAGCAGTTTAGGCTCAGCTAACTATGGCTACACCTTC | CASSLGSANYGYTF
TRBJ1-2 | TRBD1 | TRBV7-9 | . | TGTGCCAGCAGCTCAGGACAGGTTTGGAACTATGGCTACACCTTC | CASSSGQVWNYGYTF
TRBJ2-3 | . | TRBV6-5 | . | TGTGCCAGCAGTTACTCGATATTAGGGCAGGCGCTGGATTTT | CASSYSILGQALDF